Detailed here is one T cell receptor beta chain. The sample comes from a study of blood T cell repertoires in COVID-19. Overall study: The United States, Italy and Spain were the sources of the acute and convalescent COVID-19 samples. Nucleic acid was either cDNA or gDNA, and it came from T cells, B-cell-depleted T cells, or PBMCs.

The V and J ends lost 1 base and 1 base, in that order; junction bases with no gene match: 0. This CDR3 spans 15 amino acids. From germline, CDR1 is SGHTA and CDR2 FQGNSA. As originally analysed: Reference gene primer amplification gave nucleated cell count estimates. Some clones are missing from TCRdb's copy, which holds only in-frame ones; the method was immunoSEQ multiplex PCR. That table furnishes V, J and clone size, whereas the DNA furnished D and trimming. Of 200,000 or so clones detected, roughly 76% appear once; the ten largest clones hold around 10%. Enrolled during active infection, Seattle patients were then followed longitudinally.

This TCR derives from an elderly woman with COVID-19, enrolled during active disease. The rearrangement joins TRBV7-2 to TRBJ1-1; 10 nucleotides match TRBD1. The sequencing sample was made of peripheral blood. The CDR3: CASSLGTGGNTEAFF. CDR3 nucleotides: TGTGCCAGCAGCTTAGGGACAGGGGGGAACACTGAAGCTTTCTTT. The whole variable domain, filled in from reference TRBV7-2 and TRBJ1-1, reads GAGVSQSPSNKVTEKGKDVELRCDPISGHTALYWYRQSLGQGLEFLIYFQGNSAPDKSGLPSDRFSAERTGGSVSTLTIQRTQQEDSAVYLCASSLGTGGNTEAFFGQGTRLTVV.